This TCR beta chain derives from a study of technical replicates of blood from several donors. The assay was immunoSEQ multiplex PCR, and TCRdb's table has in-frame clones only and misses some. The sample carries some 98,000 clones, more than 90% recorded once. Germline V gene data show CDR1 as SGHNT and CDR2 as YYREEE (reference sequence). The CDR3 runs to 13 residues. V lost 4 bases and J lost 3; bases outside the gene matches: 4. The specimen sequenced was T cells isolated from PBMCs. The genes are TRBV5-4 and TRBJ2-7, with 7 bases lining up with TRBD1. This receptor was obtained from a human donor in good health. The CDR3 region has the DNA TGTGCCAGCAGCGCCGGGACAGTCTACGAGCAGTACTTC. It translates to CASSAGTVYEQYF.